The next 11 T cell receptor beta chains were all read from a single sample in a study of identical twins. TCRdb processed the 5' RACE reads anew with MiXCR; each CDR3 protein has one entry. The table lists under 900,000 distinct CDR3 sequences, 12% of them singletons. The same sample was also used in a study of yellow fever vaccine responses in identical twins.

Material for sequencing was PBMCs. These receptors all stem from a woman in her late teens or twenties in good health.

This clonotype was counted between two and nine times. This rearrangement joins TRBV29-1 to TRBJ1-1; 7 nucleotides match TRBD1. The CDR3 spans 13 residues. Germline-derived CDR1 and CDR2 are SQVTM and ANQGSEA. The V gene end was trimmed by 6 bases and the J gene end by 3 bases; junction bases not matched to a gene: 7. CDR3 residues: CSVNRQGYTEAFF. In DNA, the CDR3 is TGCAGCGTCAATAGACAGGGCTACACTGAAGCTTTCTTT.

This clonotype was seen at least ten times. CDR3 loop: CASSDRVGVGSTGELFF. The CDR3 DNA follows: TGTGCCAGCAGTGACCGTGTGGGAGTAGGGAGCACCGGGGAGCTGTTTTTT. This rearrangement joins TRBV6-1 to TRBJ2-2, with D possibly being TRBD2 (5 bases). V lost 3 bases and J 4 bases, leaving 18 bases between the germline ends. The germline gives CDR1 MNHNS, CDR2 SASEGT. This CDR3 is built from 17 residues.

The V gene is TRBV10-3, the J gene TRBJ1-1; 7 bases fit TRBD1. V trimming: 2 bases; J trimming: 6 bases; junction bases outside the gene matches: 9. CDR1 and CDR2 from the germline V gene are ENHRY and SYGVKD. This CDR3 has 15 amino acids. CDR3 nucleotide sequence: TGTGCCATCAGTGAGGGTGACAGGGAAGGCGCTGAAGCTTTCTTT. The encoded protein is CAISEGDREGAEAFF.

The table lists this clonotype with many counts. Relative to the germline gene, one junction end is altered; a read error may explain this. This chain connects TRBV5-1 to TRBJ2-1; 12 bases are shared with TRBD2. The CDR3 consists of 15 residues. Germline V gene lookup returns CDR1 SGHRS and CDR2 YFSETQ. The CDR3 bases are TGTGCCAGCAGCTTTGGACTAGCGGGACTAAATGAGCAGTTCTTC. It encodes CASSFGLAGLNEQFF.

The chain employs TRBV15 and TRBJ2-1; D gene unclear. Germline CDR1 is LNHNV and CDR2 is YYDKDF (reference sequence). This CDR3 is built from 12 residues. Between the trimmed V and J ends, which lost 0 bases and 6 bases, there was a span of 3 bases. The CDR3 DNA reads TGTGCCACCAGCAGAGAAAGCAATGAGCAGTTCTTC. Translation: CATSRESNEQFF. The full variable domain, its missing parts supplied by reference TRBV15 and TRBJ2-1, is DAMVIQNPRYQVTQFGKPVTLSCSQTLNHNVMYWYQQKSSQAPKLLFHYYDKDFNNEADTPDNFQSRRPNTSFCFLDIRSPGLGDTAMYLCATSRESNEQFFGPGTRLTVL.

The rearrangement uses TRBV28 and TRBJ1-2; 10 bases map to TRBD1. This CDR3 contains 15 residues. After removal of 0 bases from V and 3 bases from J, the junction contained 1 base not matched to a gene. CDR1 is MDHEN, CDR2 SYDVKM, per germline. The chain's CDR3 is CASSLWGTGDYGYTF. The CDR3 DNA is TGTGCCAGCAGTTTATGGGGGACAGGGGACTATGGCTACACCTTC.

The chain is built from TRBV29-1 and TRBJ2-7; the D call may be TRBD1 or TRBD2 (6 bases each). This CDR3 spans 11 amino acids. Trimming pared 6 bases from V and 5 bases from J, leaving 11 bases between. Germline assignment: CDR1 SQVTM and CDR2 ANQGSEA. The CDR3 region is CSVQGGNEQYF. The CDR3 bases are TGCAGCGTCCAAGGGGGGAACGAGCAGTACTTC.

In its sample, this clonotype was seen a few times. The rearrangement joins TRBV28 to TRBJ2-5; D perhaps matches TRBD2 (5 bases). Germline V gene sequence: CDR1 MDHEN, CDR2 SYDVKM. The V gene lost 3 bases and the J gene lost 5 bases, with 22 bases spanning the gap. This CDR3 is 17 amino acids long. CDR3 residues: CASSLLFGQEVIETQYF. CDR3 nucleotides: TGTGCCAGCAGTTTGTTATTTGGGCAGGAGGTAATCGAGACCCAGTACTTC.

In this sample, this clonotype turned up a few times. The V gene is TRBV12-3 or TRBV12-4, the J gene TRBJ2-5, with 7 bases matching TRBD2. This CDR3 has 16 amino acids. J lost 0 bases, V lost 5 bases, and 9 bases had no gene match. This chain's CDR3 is CASSLTGLSYQETQYF. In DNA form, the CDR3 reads TGTGCCAGCAGTCTCACGGGACTATCGTACCAAGAGACCCAGTACTTC.

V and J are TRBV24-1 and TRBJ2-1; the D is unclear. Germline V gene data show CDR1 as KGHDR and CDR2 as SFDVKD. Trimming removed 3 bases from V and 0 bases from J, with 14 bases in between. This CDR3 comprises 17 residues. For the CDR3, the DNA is TGTGCCACCAGTGATGGGTGGCGGTTATACTCCTACAATGAGCAGTTCTTC. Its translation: CATSDGWRLYSYNEQFF.

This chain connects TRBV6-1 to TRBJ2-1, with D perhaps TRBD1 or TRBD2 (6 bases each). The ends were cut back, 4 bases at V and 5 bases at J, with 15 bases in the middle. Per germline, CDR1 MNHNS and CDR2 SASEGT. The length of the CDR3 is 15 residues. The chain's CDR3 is CASSARGQGNNEQFF. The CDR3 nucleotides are TGTGCCAGCAGTGCCCGGGGGCAGGGCAACAATGAGCAGTTCTTC.